The 25 T cell receptor beta chains listed next were all sequenced from one sample in a study of T cells in Graves' hyperthyroidism and ophthalmopathy (dated by TCRdb to about 2019). The protocol used for the library was multiplex PCR. Sequencer: Illumina HiSeq 2000. Amplification of TCR beta CDR3 regions was carried out from RNA transcripts. A first-round RT-PCR of the TCR CDR3 used the HTBI primer set with the Qiagen OneStep RT-PCR kit. TCRdb trimmed public reads at Q25 via fastp, called clones via MiXCR and kept in-frame beta chains. CDR3 protein duplicates are merged, each entry listing the most common genes and DNA. Counted in this sample were approximately 350,000 distinct CDR3 sequences; roughly 15% of them appeared once. The top ten clonotypes cover roughly a fifth of the sample. The sequenced sample consisted of blood. The receptors shown here come from an older woman with Graves' ophthalmopathy.

This clonotype was seen ten or more times. The V call is TRBV7-2, the J call TRBJ2-3; D gene ambiguous. The CDR3 covers 13 residues. Per germline, CDR1 SGHTA and CDR2 FQGNSA. Between the trimmed V and J ends, which lost 3 bases and 2 bases, there was a span of 6 bases. The CDR3 here is CASSLALTDTQYF. The CDR3 nucleotides are TGTGCCAGCAGCTTGGCCCTCACAGATACGCAGTATTTT.

The chain combines TRBV19 with TRBJ1-5; the D gene is possibly TRBD1 (6 bases). V lost 5 bases and J lost 11, with 13 bases in between. Germline CDR1 LNHDA, CDR2 SQIVND (reference sequence). The CDR3 has 12 residues. CDR3 residues: CASSQQGKAQHF. CDR3 bases: TGTGCCAGTAGTCAACAGGGTAAGGCCCAGCATTTT. The full variable domain, in which reference TRBV19 and TRBJ1-5 provide the parts outside the CDR3, is DGGITQSPKYLFRKEGQNVTLSCEQNLNHDAMYWYRQDPGQGLRLIYYSQIVNDFQKGDIAEGYSVSREKKESFPLTVTSAQKNPTAFYLCASSQQGKAQHFGDGTRLSIL.

The chain has TRBV7-9 and TRBJ2-2; D possibly uses TRBD1 or TRBD2 (5 bases each). V lost 5 bases and J 1 base, leaving 11 bases between the germline ends. The CDR3 is 15 residues long. Germline CDR1 SEHNR, CDR2 FQNEAQ (reference sequence). CDR3 nucleotides: TGTGCCAGCAGCCCAATGGGACGGAACACCGGGGAGCTGTTTTTT. Its protein is CASSPMGRNTGELFF.

This clonotype was recorded many times. The chain recombines TRBV30 with TRBJ2-1; D not resolved. Trimming left V 5 bases short and J 6 bases short, with 11 bases between. Germline assignment: CDR1 GTSNPN and CDR2 SVGIG (reference sequence). This CDR3 comprises 12 residues. CDR3 residues: CAWAAQLNEQFF. For the CDR3, the DNA is TGTGCCTGGGCTGCTCAGCTCAATGAGCAGTTCTTC.

The chain joins TRBV9 to TRBJ2-7; D may be TRBD1 (6 bases). The CDR3 is made up of 14 amino acids. The germline V gene has CDR1 SGDLS and CDR2 YYNGEE. V was pared by 4 bases and J by 2 bases, with 13 bases between. The CDR3 bases are TGTGCCAGCAGCCTCACAGGGATCCCCTACGAGCAGTACTTC. This gives the protein CASSLTGIPYEQYF.

This clonotype has at least ten counts. The rearrangement joins TRBV5-1 to TRBJ2-4; D remains ambiguous. The CDR3 is made up of 14 amino acids. Germline V gene lookup returns CDR1 SGHRS and CDR2 YFSETQ. Trimming removed 4 bases at V and 3 bases at J, with 11 bases between. The CDR3 sequence is CASSPTPGKNIQYF. The DNA for the CDR3 is TGCGCCAGCAGCCCCACCCCTGGCAAAAACATTCAGTACTTC.

Only a few counts were recorded for this clonotype. The V call is TRBV14, the J call TRBJ1-2, with TRBD1 identical over 7 bases. J gave up 3 bases and V 3 bases, and 7 bases lay outside the gene matches. The CDR3 consists of 15 residues. In germline, CDR1 is SGHDN, CDR2 FVKESK. CDR3: CASSQKGTVYYGYTF. The CDR3 DNA reads as TGTGCCAGCAGCCAGAAGGGGACAGTCTACTATGGCTACACCTTC.

This clonotype was picked up many times. This chain uses TRBV19 with TRBJ2-7; D gene uncertain. The germline CDR1 and CDR2 sequences are LNHDA and SQIVND (reference sequence). Trimming pared 5 bases from V and 3 bases from J, leaving 11 bases between. CDR3 length: 13 amino acids. The CDR3 loop is CASSRGPGYEQYF. DNA of the CDR3: TGTGCCAGTAGTCGTGGACCGGGCTACGAGCAGTACTTC.

This clonotype was recorded many times. The chain joins TRBV7-9 to TRBJ2-1; D possibly matches TRBD1 or TRBD2 (5 bases each). V lost 3 bases and J lost 2, with 8 bases in between. This CDR3 is built from 14 residues. Germline CDR1 reads SEHNR; CDR2 reads FQNEAQ (reference sequence). The CDR3 region is CASSFGDAYNEQFF. The CDR3 bases are TGTGCCAGCAGCTTTGGGGACGCCTACAATGAGCAGTTCTTC.

On this clonotype itself: Since a much larger clone is just one base distant, this may be a read error. In DNA form, the CDR3 reads TGTGCCAGCAGTCACAAGAGGCACGAGCAGTACTTC. This gives the protein CASSHKRHEQYF. The chain links TRBV7-2 to TRBJ2-7; D remains ambiguous. V lost 6 bases and J lost 5, with 11 bases in between. This CDR3 contains 12 residues. In germline, CDR1 is SGHTA, CDR2 FQGNSA.

The V and J genes are TRBV3-1 and TRBJ2-1, with TRBD1 identical over 8 bases. The CDR3 totals 16 residues. V trimming: 1 base; J trimming: 4 bases; junction bases outside the gene matches: 6. Looked up from germline, CDR1 is LGHDT and CDR2 is YNNKEL (reference sequence). In nucleotides, the CDR3 is TGTGCCAGCAGCCAAGGTCTCGACAGGGGTTACAATGAGCAGTTCTTC. Its translation is CASSQGLDRGYNEQFF.

This clonotype showed up many times. This chain connects TRBV7-2 to TRBJ1-2; TRBD1 matches 9 bases. This CDR3 has 15 amino acids. Germline CDR1 and CDR2: SGHTA and FQGNSA. V trimming: 5 bases; J trimming: 4 bases; junction bases outside the gene matches: 8. CDR3 bases: TGTGCCAGCAGCGCACAGGGGGCCCTTCCCTATGGCTACACCTTC. It yields the protein CASSAQGALPYGYTF.

Ten or more counts support this clonotype. The chain recombines TRBV7-2 with TRBJ2-1, with no clear D. The CDR3 runs 13 residues. Germline lookup yields CDR1 SGHTA and CDR2 FQGNSA. V was shortened by 0 bases and J by 7 bases, with 7 bases between the two germline ends. Written as DNA, the CDR3 is TGTGCCAGCAGCTTAGCGGAAGTAAATGAGCAGTTCTTC. Translation gives CASSLAEVNEQFF.

Comment on this clonotype: A much larger clonotype is one base distant, so this may be a read error. The chain is built from TRBV6-5 and TRBJ2-1; D not certain. The V gene's germline CDR1 is MNHEY and CDR2 SVGAGI. CDR3 length: 13 amino acids. The V end lost 0 bases, the J end lost 10 bases, and 10 bases lay between the germline ends. The CDR3 DNA is TGTGCCAGCAGTTACTCGAAGGTGTACGAGCAGTTCTTC. Translation: CASSYSKVYEQFF.

This clonotype has a count of ten or more. J is TRBJ2-3 and V is TRBV30; 7 bases are a match to TRBD2. CDR3 length: 14 residues. Germline V lookup: CDR1 GTSNPN, CDR2 SVGIG (reference sequence). Losses at the gene ends were 3 bases for V and 4 bases for J; bases not matched to a gene: 7. This CDR3 reads CAWRPGRVADTQYF. DNA for the CDR3: TGTGCCTGGAGACCGGGGAGGGTAGCAGATACGCAGTATTTT.

V gene TRBV29-1 combines with J gene TRBJ2-2, with TRBD2 matching over 15 bases. V gave up 7 bases and J gave up 6 bases; unmatched junction bases: 3. Germline lookup yields CDR1 SQVTM and CDR2 ANQGSEA. The CDR3 extends over 14 amino acids. The CDR3 DNA reads as TGCAGCGCCGGACTAGCGGGAGGGTCCGGGGAGCTGTTTTTT. This gives the protein CSAGLAGGSGELFF.

This clonotype has at least ten counts. This chain uses TRBV3-1 with TRBJ2-1; the match to TRBD2 covers 9 bases. Trimming at V came to 1 base and at J to 9 bases, leaving 4 bases not matched to a gene. Germline values: CDR1 LGHDT, CDR2 YNNKEL (reference sequence). The CDR3 runs 14 residues. CDR3 in DNA: TGTGCCAGCAGCCAAGTCCTAGCGGGACGTGAGCAGTTCTTC. Protein: CASSQVLAGREQFF.

This clonotype was counted many times. The chain recombines TRBV6-5 with TRBJ1-1; D perhaps matches TRBD1 (5 bases). The CDR3 has 14 amino acids. CDR1 and CDR2 (germline): MNHEY, SVGAGI. The V and J ends lost 2 bases and 7 bases respectively, with 14 bases between them. The DNA of the CDR3 is TGTGCCAGCAGTTACAACCCCGGGGCCTATGAAGCTTTCTTT. It is translated as CASSYNPGAYEAFF.

This clonotype showed up many times. The V and J genes are TRBV20-1 and TRBJ2-7; D call uncertain. V lost 5 bases and J lost 1, with 9 bases in between. Germline V gene lookup returns CDR1 DFQATT and CDR2 SNEGSKA (reference sequence). This CDR3 is built from 12 residues. CDR3 sequence reads: CSAPAESYEQYF. As DNA, the CDR3 is TGCAGTGCTCCGGCCGAGTCCTACGAGCAGTACTTC.

The rearrangement uses TRBV4-1 and TRBJ1-5; D might be TRBD1 (5 bases). The CDR3 totals 15 residues. Germline V CDR1 and CDR2: MGHRA, YSYEKL. V lost 7 bases and J lost 2, with 15 bases in between. CDR3 sequence: CASIPGHDGNQPQHF. The DNA for the CDR3 is TGCGCCAGCATCCCAGGGCACGATGGCAATCAGCCCCAGCATTTT.

This clonotype was detected ten times or more. This chain uses TRBV10-2 with TRBJ2-5; TRBD2 aligns across 10 bases. V lost 8 bases to trimming and J lost 5 bases; unmatched junction nucleotides: 14. The CDR3 length is 16 residues. Germline V gives CDR1 WSHSY, CDR2 SAAADI. The CDR3 DNA follows: TGCGCCAGCGGAAAACGGGGGCTAGCGGGAGTCGAGACCCAGTACTTC. Translated, it gives CASGKRGLAGVETQYF.

The rearrangement uses TRBV11-2 and TRBJ2-3, with 11 bases matching TRBD2. Germline CDR1 reads SGHAT; CDR2 reads FQNNGV. The CDR3 spans 18 residues. After removal of 1 base from V and 0 bases from J, the junction contained 6 bases not matched to a gene. The CDR3 sequence: CASSLARLAGRSTDTQYF. In DNA form, the CDR3 reads TGTGCCAGCAGCTTAGCGCGACTAGCGGGAAGAAGCACAGATACGCAGTATTTT.

This clonotype was detected ten times or more. The chain links TRBV12-3 or TRBV12-4 to TRBJ1-2; no definite D call. This CDR3 is 13 amino acids long. V lost 6 bases to trimming and J lost 5 bases, with 13 bases between them. CDR3 DNA: TGTGCCAGCAGCCCCGGGATAAGATATGGCTACACCTTC. This encodes CASSPGIRYGYTF.

This clonotype was recorded many times. This chain uses TRBV20-1 with TRBJ1-5; D is possibly TRBD1 (6 bases). Germline V gives CDR1 DFQATT, CDR2 SNEGSKA (reference sequence). The CDR3 is made up of 16 amino acids. V lost 6 bases to trimming and J lost 1 base, with 19 bases between them. CDR3 region: CSAPARGTGSNQPQHF. The CDR3 coding sequence is TGCAGTGCCCCTGCAAGGGGGACGGGGAGCAATCAGCCCCAGCATTTT.

This clonotype was observed once. V is TRBV7-6 and J is TRBJ1-4; 10 positions match TRBD1. V was pared by 5 bases and J by 8 bases, with 8 bases of the junction left unmatched. CDR1 and CDR2 from the germline V gene are SGHVS and FNYEAQ. The CDR3 loop spans 15 amino acids. CDR3 amino acids: CASSPRQGANEKLFF. In DNA form, the CDR3 reads TGTGCCAGCAGCCCGAGACAGGGGGCGAACGAAAAACTGTTTTTT. The full variable domain, in which reference TRBV7-6 and TRBJ1-4 provide the parts outside the CDR3, is GAGVSQSPRYKVTKRGQDVALRCDPISGHVSLYWYRQALGQGPEFLTYFNYEAQQDKSGLPNDRFSAERPEGSISTLTIQRTEQRDSAMYRCASSPRQGANEKLFFGSGTQLSVL.